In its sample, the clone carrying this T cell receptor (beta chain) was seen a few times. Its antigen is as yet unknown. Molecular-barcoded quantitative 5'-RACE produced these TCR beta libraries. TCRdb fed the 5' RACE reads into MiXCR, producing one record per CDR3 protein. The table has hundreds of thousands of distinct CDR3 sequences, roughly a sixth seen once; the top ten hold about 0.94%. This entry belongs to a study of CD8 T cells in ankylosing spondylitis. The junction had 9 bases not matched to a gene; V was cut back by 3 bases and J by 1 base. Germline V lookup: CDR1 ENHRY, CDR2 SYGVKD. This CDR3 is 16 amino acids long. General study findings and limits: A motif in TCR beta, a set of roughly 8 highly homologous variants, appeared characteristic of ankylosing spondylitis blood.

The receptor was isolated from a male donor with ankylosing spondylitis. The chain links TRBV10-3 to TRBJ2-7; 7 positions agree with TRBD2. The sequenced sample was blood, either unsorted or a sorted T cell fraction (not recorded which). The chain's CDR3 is CAISERPSGESYEQYF. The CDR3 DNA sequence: TGTGCCATCAGTGAAAGGCCTAGCGGAGAGTCCTACGAGCAGTACTTC.